This entry concerns a single T cell receptor beta chain. V shed 8 bases and J 6 bases; nucleotides not matched to a gene: 13. The CDR3 has 15 residues. The entry originates in a study of blood T cell repertoires in COVID-19. Study context: Specimens from acute and convalescent COVID-19 originated in the United States, Italy and Spain. In each case, the material was cDNA or gDNA derived from T cells, B-cell-depleted T cells, or PBMCs.

Authors' processing steps: Amplification with reference gene primers provided the estimates of nucleated cell counts. The table came from immunoSEQ multiplex PCR; TCRdb's copy has only in-frame clones and leaves some out. V and J calls and clone size are given by that table; D and trimming were obtained from the DNA. This table has around 200,000 clones, 80% to 90% appearing once. The TCR originated in a woman between 50 and 59 years old with acute or convalescent COVID-19. V usage is TRBV23-1 and J usage is TRBJ1-5; 7 bases match TRBD1. TRBV23-1 counts as an open reading frame of uncertain function. The specimen was peripheral blood. CDR3 protein: CASGQPDRSFQPQHF. In nucleotides, the CDR3 is TGCGCCAGCGGACAGCCGGACAGGTCTTTTCAGCCCCAGCATTTT.